These 19 T cell receptor beta chains were all obtained from the same sample, sequenced in a study of blood T cell repertoires in COVID-19 (dated by TCRdb to 2020 to 2022). Libraries came from the immunoSEQ multiplex PCR assay. The table comes from immuneACCESS by way of TCRdb, which keeps in-frame sequences with V and J called. Part of the clones is missing from these tables; in studies checked, under half for an unresolved V gene and the rest for unknown reasons. Counted in this sample were 30,000 to 45,000 clones; 75% to 90% of them appeared once. The ten largest clonotypes hold approximately 20% of the sample. The sequenced sample consisted of peripheral blood. These receptors all stem from a man in his 70s with acute or convalescent COVID-19.

The DNA for the CDR3 is TGCAGCGTTGAAGAAGAGGGCCACACCTTC. The encoded protein is CSVEEEGHTF. V and J are TRBV29-1 and TRBJ1-2; D not certain. The germline V gene encodes CDR1 SQVTM and CDR2 ANQGSEA. This CDR3 comprises 10 residues. Trimming stripped 0 bases from V and 12 bases from J, with 8 bases between.

The CDR3 region is CASSLGLAAASGSYEQYF. CDR3 sequence (DNA): TGCGCCAGCAGCTTGGGACTAGCGGCCGCTAGCGGGAGTTACGAGCAGTACTTC. This rearrangement joins TRBV5-1 to TRBJ2-7; 10 positions agree with TRBD2. CDR1 and CDR2 from the germline V gene are SGHRS and YFSETQ. The trim removed 0 bases at V and 4 bases at J, leaving 13 bases unmatched. The CDR3 sequence is 18 residues long.

In this sample, this clone turned up once. The J gene is TRBJ2-2, the V gene TRBV5-4; D may be TRBD2 (5 bases). Trimming removed 5 bases at V and 8 bases at J, with 13 bases between. This CDR3 has 13 amino acids. Germline V lookup: CDR1 SGHNT, CDR2 YYREEE (reference sequence). The CDR3 DNA reads as TGTGCCAGCAGGGTCGGGGATCCTGGGGAGCTGTTTTTT. This sequence encodes CASRVGDPGELFF.

The chain is built from TRBV2 and TRBJ2-7; 7 nucleotides match TRBD1. Germline-derived CDR1 and CDR2 are SNHLY and FYNNEI. J gave up 6 bases and V 7 bases, and 6 bases lay outside the gene matches. This CDR3 region has 12 residues. The CDR3 DNA is TGTGCCAGCACCCCTACAGGGGTCGAGCAGTACTTC. Protein product: CASTPTGVEQYF.

The rearrangement uses TRBV5-4 and TRBJ2-7, with a tentative D call TRBD1 (5 bases). The germline V and J ends were trimmed by 0 bases and 5 bases, with 12 bases remaining between them. Germline-derived CDR1 and CDR2 are SGHNT and YYREEE (reference sequence). This CDR3 contains 14 residues. This CDR3 is CASSLEARVNEQYF. The DNA of the CDR3 is TGTGCCAGCAGCTTGGAGGCCAGGGTAAACGAGCAGTACTTC. Using reference TRBV5-4 and TRBJ2-7 for the parts outside the CDR3, the full variable domain is ETGVTQSPTHLIKTRGQQVTLRCSSQSGHNTVSWYQQALGQGPQFIFQYYREEENGRGNFPPRFSGLQFPNYSSELNVNALELDDSALYLCASSLEARVNEQYFGPGTRLTVT.

The chain couples TRBV19 to TRBJ2-2, with 7 bases lining up with TRBD1. The CDR3 totals 14 residues. V lost 9 bases and J lost 3; bases outside the gene matches: 7. CDR1 is LNHDA and CDR2 is SQIVND in the germline V gene (reference sequence). CDR3 amino acids: CASSYRGDTGELFF. The CDR3, as DNA: TGTGCCAGCAGCTACAGGGGCGACACCGGGGAGCTGTTTTTT.

The genes are TRBV3-1 (or the pseudogene TRBV3-2) and TRBJ1-1; D is uncertain. The CDR3 is 18 residues long. Germline values: CDR1 LGHDT, CDR2 YNNKEL (reference sequence). V was clipped by 5 bases and J by 0 bases, with 22 bases between them. The CDR3 DNA follows: TGTGCCAGCAGCAAGATCGCTAATCTCGCCCTCATGAACACTGAAGCTTTCTTT. This gives the protein CASSKIANLALMNTEAFF.

This clone appeared once. This chain joins TRBV7-9 and TRBJ1-4; TRBD1 agrees at 8 bases. CDR1 and CDR2 (germline): SEHNR, FQNEAQ (reference sequence). V shed 4 bases and J 11 bases; nucleotides not matched to a gene: 12. CDR3 length: 15 amino acids. The CDR3 nucleotides are TGTGCCAGCAGCTCCCGGACAGGGTGGGAGTCGAAACTGTTTTTT. Its translation is CASSSRTGWESKLFF.

This clone appeared a single time. This chain joins TRBV7-8 and TRBJ1-5; TRBD1 is a possible D gene (6 bases). The V gene lost 5 bases and the J gene lost 7 bases, with 15 bases spanning the gap. This CDR3 region has 14 residues. Per germline, CDR1 SGHVS and CDR2 FQNEAQ. This chain's CDR3 is CASSRGGHPQPQHF. DNA of the CDR3: TGTGCCAGCAGCCGAGGGGGACACCCACAGCCCCAGCATTTT.

This clone is a singleton in its sample. The CDR3 here is CASMRGGRLEPQHF. The CDR3 DNA reads TGTGCCAGCATGAGAGGGGGCCGTTTAGAGCCCCAGCATTTT. The V call is TRBV2, the J call TRBJ1-5, with 7 nucleotides matching TRBD1. CDR1 and CDR2 from the germline V gene are SNHLY and FYNNEI. This CDR3 is 14 amino acids long. Germline trimming cut 7 bases from V and 8 bases from J; bases unmatched to any gene: 11. The entire variable domain, with the rest obtained from reference TRBV2 and TRBJ1-5, is as follows: EPEVTQTPSHQVTQMGQEVILRCVPISNHLYFYWYRQILGQKVEFLVSFYNNEISEKSEIFDDQFSVERPDGSNFTLKIRSTKLEDSAMYFCASMRGGRLEPQHFGDGTRLSIL.

J is TRBJ1-5 and V is TRBV10-3; no clear D. The CDR3 is 13 residues long. Germline V gene lookup returns CDR1 ENHRY and CDR2 SYGVKD. V shed 7 bases and J shed 0 bases, with 7 bases lying between them. The CDR3 bases are TGTGCCATCACCCCCTCTAGCAATCAGCCCCAGCATTTT. Protein product: CAITPSSNQPQHF.

V usage is TRBV6-2 or TRBV6-3 and J usage is TRBJ1-1; possible D gene TRBD1, 5 bases. This CDR3 has 13 amino acids. V lost 5 bases and J lost 4, with 11 bases in between. The germline gives CDR1 MNHEY, CDR2 SVGEGT. The CDR3 nucleotides read TGTGCCAGCAGTGACAGATTTGGCACTGAAGCTTTCTTT. Amino acid sequence: CASSDRFGTEAFF.

J is TRBJ2-4 and V is TRBV6-5; 11 bases fit TRBD2. The V gene's germline CDR1 is MNHEY and CDR2 SVGAGI. This CDR3 contains 16 residues. With 4 bases clipped from V and 1 base from J, the junction kept 3 bases outside the gene matches. CDR3 bases: TGTGCCAGCAGTTCCCGACTAGCGGGGGCCAAAAACATTCAGTACTTC. This encodes CASSSRLAGAKNIQYF.

The chain has TRBV5-4 and TRBJ1-6, with 7 bases that match TRBD1. The V and J ends lost 4 bases and 10 bases, in that order; junction bases with no gene match: 8. The V gene's germline CDR1 is SGHNT and CDR2 YYREEE (reference sequence). There are 14 residues in the CDR3. The CDR3: CASSRDRDGSPLHF. CDR3 coding DNA: TGTGCCAGCAGCAGAGACAGGGACGGGTCACCCCTCCACTTT.

The V call is TRBV5-1, the J call TRBJ2-2, with TRBD2 identical over 8 bases. The CDR3 runs 15 residues. Germline V lookup: CDR1 SGHRS, CDR2 YFSETQ. V shed 4 bases, J shed 4 bases, and the junction held 6 bases outside the gene matches. CDR3 sequence: CASSQRERGTGELFF. The CDR3 DNA reads TGCGCCAGCAGCCAGCGGGAGCGGGGCACCGGGGAGCTGTTTTTT.

This chain links TRBV19 with TRBJ2-5, with TRBD1 matching 12 bases. Germline CDR1 LNHDA, CDR2 SQIVND (reference sequence). The CDR3 extends over 16 amino acids. V shed 6 bases and J 5 bases; nucleotides not matched to a gene: 10. CDR3 nucleotide sequence: TGTGCCAGTAGGAGCGGGGGACAGGGGGCCGGTGAGACCCAGTACTTC. Translated, it gives CASRSGGQGAGETQYF.

CDR3 DNA sequence: TGTGCCAGCAGTCCCCGGTCCCGGGACAGGGTTCCAAGCTATGGCTACACCTTC. This translates into CASSPRSRDRVPSYGYTF. The V gene is TRBV28, the J gene TRBJ1-2; 9 nucleotides match TRBD1. The ends lost 5 bases at V and 4 bases at J; junction bases unmatched: 17. The CDR3 covers 18 residues. CDR1 and CDR2 (germline): MDHEN, SYDVKM.

The V call is TRBV6-5, the J call TRBJ2-4; 9 bases agree with TRBD2. Trimming at V came to 6 bases and at J to 10 bases, leaving 7 bases not matched to a gene. CDR3 length: 13 amino acids. Germline-derived CDR1 and CDR2 are MNHEY and SVGAGI. The DNA for the CDR3 is TGTGCCAGCAGCCCCTCTGGACTAGCGATTCAGTACTTC. It specifies CASSPSGLAIQYF.

The rearrangement joins TRBV19 to TRBJ1-1, with D uncertain. This CDR3 region has 11 residues. V dropped 5 bases and J dropped 3 bases, with 4 bases sitting between them. Germline lookup yields CDR1 LNHDA and CDR2 SQIVND (reference sequence). CDR3 bases: TGTGCCAGTAGTGGAGACACTGAAGCTTTCTTT. It translates to CASSGDTEAFF.